This entry concerns a single T cell receptor (beta chain). Antigen unknown. This could be a read error, since a much larger clone is one nucleotide away. The conserved closing phenylalanine or tryptophan is absent in this CDR3, likely reflecting a read error. Trimming removed 4 bases from V and 0 bases from J, with 12 bases in between. Germline CDR1 SEHNR, CDR2 FQNEAQ (reference sequence). CDR3 length equals 15 residues. Graves' hyperthyroidism was deemed stable absent ophthalmopathy progression within 18 months. On the basis of clinical symptoms, serum thyroxine and TRAb, thyroid ultrasound and orbital computed tomography, diagnoses were made. Amplified TCR beta CDR3 regions derived from RNA transcripts. The HTBI primer set drove a first-round RT-PCR of the TCR CDR3. TCRdb reprocessed the multiplex PCR reads with MiXCR, giving one entry per CDR3 protein. The sample gives a few hundred thousand distinct CDR3 sequences, roughly 50% of which show up once; roughly 7.7% is in the top ten.

This sample was included in a study of T cells in Graves' hyperthyroidism and ophthalmopathy. Overall study results and limits: Blood also carried most thyroid clonotypes expanded above 0.001.

The chain is built from TRBV7-9 and TRBJ1-1; D is possibly TRBD1 (5 bases). Sequenced input: peripheral blood or thyroid tissue (not recorded which). The source of this sequence is a woman between 18 and 29 years old with Graves' hyperthyroidism. CDR3 sequence: CASSSGTEMNTEAFL. Written as DNA, the CDR3 is TGTGCCAGCAGCTCCGGGACGGAGATGAACACTGAAGCTTTCCTT.